Below, 3 T cell receptor beta chains from the same sample are listed, as sequenced in a study of CD8+ T cells in alopecia areata (dated by TCRdb to between 2018 and 2020). The library relied on the immunoSEQ multiplex PCR assay. To provide template for TCR sequencing, every sample had RNA extracted and reverse transcribed into cDNA. In TCRdb, the immuneACCESS table is reduced to in-frame sequences with V and J assigned. These tables do not hold every clone; where another copy was compared, an unresolved V gene accounts for under half, and the others remain unexplained. The sample features 20,000 or so clones, and none is a singleton. The top ten hold approximately 33% of the sample. Cells from pooled mouse cutaneous lymph nodes were stained for CD4, CD8alpha, NKG2D, NKG2ACE and other markers and then sorted on a BD Influx. Sequencing was done on a sample of CD8+ T cells sorted from a lymph node. These receptors were obtained from a C3H/HeJ mouse with alopecia areata. In terms of MHC, this strain is H2-k.

Ten or more counts support this clone. At residue 10, TCRdb's protein disagrees with the DNA translation; the protein shown here derives from the DNA. These gene names are mouse names. Read data end 3 residues before the CDR3 end; the end is taken from the germline J gene. The chain uses TRBV13-1 and TRBJ1-3; 7 bases fit TRBD1. V gave up 6 bases and J gave up 2 bases; unmatched junction bases: 2. The CDR3 covers 13 residues. Germline V gives CDR1 NSHNY, CDR2 SYGAGN. The CDR3: CASKTGPGNTLYF. CDR3 DNA, as far as it was read: TGTGCCAGCAAGACAGGGCCTGGAAATACG.

This clone was counted only a few times. Germline and genes here are mouse. Read coverage stops 4 residues before the CDR3 terminus; the germline J gene supplies the remainder. V is TRBV19 and J is TRBJ1-1; TRBD1 matches at 7 bases. The CDR3 length is 13 residues. With V trimmed by 4 bases and J by 1 base, 1 base remained unmatched. Germline V gene data show CDR1 as FNHDT and CDR2 as SITEND (reference sequence). This CDR3 is CASSPGGNTEVFF. The sequenced CDR3 bases are TGTGCCAGCAGTCCAGGGGGGAACACA.

Details on this clone: These gene names are mouse names. The read is 4 residues too short to cover the CDR3 end, so that end is filled in from the germline J gene. The chain has TRBV13-1 and TRBJ1-2; D gene unclear. V was shortened by 0 bases and J by 2 bases, with 5 bases between the two germline ends. The CDR3 is 13 residues long. Germline CDR1 reads NSHNY; CDR2 reads SYGAGN. This CDR3 reads CASSDEGNSDYTF. The CDR3 bases that were read are TGTGCCAGCAGTGATGAGGGTAACTCC.